Sequencing of this T cell receptor (beta chain) was carried out in a study of blood T cell repertoires in COVID-19. Study summary: The origin of the acute and convalescent COVID-19 samples was the United States, Italy and Spain. PBMCs, B-cell-depleted T cells, or T cells were the source of the cDNA or gDNA that made up the material.

The V gene's germline CDR1 is MNHEY and CDR2 SVGAGI. The length of the CDR3 is 15 residues. V was shortened by 6 bases and J by 0 bases, with 13 bases between the two germline ends. The authors' processing: Researchers report that nucleated cell counts were estimated from reference gene primer amplification. Here immunoSEQ multiplex PCR was the method, and the copy in TCRdb shows in-frame clones only, minus some. The V and J calls and clone size are taken from that table; D and trimming were inferred from the DNA. The table lists under 200,000 clones, roughly 86% of them singletons, with roughly 2.6% in the top ten.

The sequencing sample was made of peripheral blood. The sequence derives from a man aged 35 to 55 with active or convalescent COVID-19. This chain connects TRBV6-5 to TRBJ2-3; maybe TRBD2 (6 bases). The CDR3 region has the DNA TGTGCCAGCAGCAAACTAGCAGGTAGCACAGATACGCAGTATTTT. Its translation is CASSKLAGSTDTQYF.